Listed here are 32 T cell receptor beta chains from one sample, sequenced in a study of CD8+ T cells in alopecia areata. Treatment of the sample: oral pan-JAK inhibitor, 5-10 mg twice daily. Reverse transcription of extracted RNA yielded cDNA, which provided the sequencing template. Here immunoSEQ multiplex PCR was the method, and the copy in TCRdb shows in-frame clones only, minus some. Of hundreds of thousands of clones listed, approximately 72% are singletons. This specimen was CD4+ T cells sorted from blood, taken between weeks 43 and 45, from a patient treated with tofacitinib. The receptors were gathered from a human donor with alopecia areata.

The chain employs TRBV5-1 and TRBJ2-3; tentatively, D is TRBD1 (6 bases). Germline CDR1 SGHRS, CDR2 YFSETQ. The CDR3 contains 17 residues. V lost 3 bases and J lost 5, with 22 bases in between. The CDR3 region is CASSSTARDKQVDTQYF. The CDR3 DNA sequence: TGCGCCAGCAGCTCCACTGCTCGGGACAAACAGGTAGATACGCAGTATTTT.

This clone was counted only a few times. The CDR3 spells CASSGNIPGYTGELFF. The CDR3 bases are TGTGCCAGCAGTGGGAACATTCCGGGGTACACCGGGGAGCTGTTTTTT. V is TRBV2 and J is TRBJ2-2; possible D gene TRBD2, 5 bases. CDR1 is SNHLY, CDR2 FYNNEI, per germline. The CDR3 is 16 residues long. V was cut by 4 bases and J by 3 bases, with 15 bases left in between.

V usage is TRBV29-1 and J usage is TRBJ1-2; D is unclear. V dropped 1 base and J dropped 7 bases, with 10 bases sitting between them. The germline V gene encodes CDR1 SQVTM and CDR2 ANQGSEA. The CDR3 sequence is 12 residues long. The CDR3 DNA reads TGCAGCGTTGAAGCAGCCCCGGGTGGCTACACCTTC. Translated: CSVEAAPGGYTF.

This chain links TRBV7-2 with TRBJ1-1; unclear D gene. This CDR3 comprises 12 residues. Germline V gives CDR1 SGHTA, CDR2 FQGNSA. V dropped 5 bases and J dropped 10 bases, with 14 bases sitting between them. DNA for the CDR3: TGTGCCAGCAGCCCGGGGATCTACGGAGCTTTCTTT. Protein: CASSPGIYGAFF.

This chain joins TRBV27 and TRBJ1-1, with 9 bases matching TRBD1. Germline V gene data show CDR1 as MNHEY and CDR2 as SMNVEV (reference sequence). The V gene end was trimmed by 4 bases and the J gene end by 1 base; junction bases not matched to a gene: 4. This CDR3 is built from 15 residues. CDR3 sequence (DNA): TGTGCCAGCAGTTGGGGACAGGGAGCGAACACTGAAGCTTTCTTT. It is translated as CASSWGQGANTEAFF.

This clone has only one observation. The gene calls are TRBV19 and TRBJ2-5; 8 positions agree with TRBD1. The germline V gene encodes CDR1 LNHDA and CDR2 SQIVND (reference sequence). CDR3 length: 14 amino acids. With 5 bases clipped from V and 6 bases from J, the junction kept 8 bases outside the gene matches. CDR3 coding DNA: TGTGCCAGTAGTGAGGCCAGGGGGCGAAAGACCCAGTACTTC. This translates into CASSEARGRKTQYF.

CDR3 sequence: CASSAQGAGAFF. The CDR3, as DNA: TGCGCCAGCAGTGCTCAGGGGGCAGGAGCTTTCTTT. This chain joins TRBV10-2 and TRBJ1-1; 8 bases agree with TRBD1. The CDR3 contains 12 residues. The V gene's germline CDR1 is WSHSY and CDR2 SAAADI. J gave up 10 bases and V 4 bases, and 5 bases lay outside the gene matches.

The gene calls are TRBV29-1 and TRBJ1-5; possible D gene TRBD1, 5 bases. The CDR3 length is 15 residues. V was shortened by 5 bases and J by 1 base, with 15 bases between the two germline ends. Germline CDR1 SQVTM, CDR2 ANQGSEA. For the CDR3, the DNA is TGCAGCGTTATACTATGGGGGAACAGCAATCAGCCCCAGCATTTT. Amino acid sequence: CSVILWGNSNQPQHF. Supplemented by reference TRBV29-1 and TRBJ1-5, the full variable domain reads SAVISQKPSRDICQRGTSLTIQCQVDSQVTMMFWYRQQPGQSLTLIATANQGSEATYESGFVIDKFPISRPNLTFSTLTVSNMSPEDSSIYLCSVILWGNSNQPQHFGDGTRLSIL.

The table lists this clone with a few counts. The CDR3 DNA follows: TGTGCCAGCAGTTCCGACCCCCTAGGGCGGACCCTCCACTTT. Amino acid sequence: CASSSDPLGRTLHF. The rearrangement joins TRBV28 to TRBJ1-6; D remains ambiguous. V was cut by 4 bases and J by 14 bases, with 18 bases left in between. The CDR3 sequence is 14 residues long. CDR1 is MDHEN, CDR2 SYDVKM, per germline.

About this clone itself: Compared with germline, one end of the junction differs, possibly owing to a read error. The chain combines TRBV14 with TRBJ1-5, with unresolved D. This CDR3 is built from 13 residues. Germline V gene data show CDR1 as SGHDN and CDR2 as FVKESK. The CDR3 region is CASSQDTDQPQHF. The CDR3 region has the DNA TGTGCCAGCAGCCAAGACACCGATCAACCCCAGCATTTT.

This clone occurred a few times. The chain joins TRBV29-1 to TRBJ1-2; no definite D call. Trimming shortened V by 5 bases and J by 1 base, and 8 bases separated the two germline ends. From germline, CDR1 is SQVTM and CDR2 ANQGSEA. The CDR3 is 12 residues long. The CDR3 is CSVSVLNYGYTF. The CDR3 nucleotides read TGCAGCGTTTCGGTCCTTAACTATGGCTACACCTTC.

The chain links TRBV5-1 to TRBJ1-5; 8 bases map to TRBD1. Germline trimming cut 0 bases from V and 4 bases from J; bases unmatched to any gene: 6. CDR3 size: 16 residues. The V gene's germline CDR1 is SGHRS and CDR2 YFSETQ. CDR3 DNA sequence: TGCGCCAGCAGCTTGGCTCCCGGGACAGGAAATCAGCCCCAGCATTTT. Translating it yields CASSLAPGTGNQPQHF.

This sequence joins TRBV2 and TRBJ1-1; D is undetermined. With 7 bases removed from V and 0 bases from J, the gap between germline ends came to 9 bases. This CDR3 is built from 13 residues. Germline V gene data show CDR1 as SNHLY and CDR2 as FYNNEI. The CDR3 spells CASNAEMNTEAFF. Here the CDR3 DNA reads TGTGCCAGCAACGCAGAGATGAACACTGAAGCTTTCTTT.

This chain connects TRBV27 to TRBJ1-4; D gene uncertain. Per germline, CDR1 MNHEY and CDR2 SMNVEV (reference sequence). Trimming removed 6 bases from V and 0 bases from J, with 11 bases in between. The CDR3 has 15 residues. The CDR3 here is CASRAELTTNEKLFF. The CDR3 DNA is TGTGCCAGCAGGGCGGAACTAACAACTAATGAAAAACTGTTTTTT.

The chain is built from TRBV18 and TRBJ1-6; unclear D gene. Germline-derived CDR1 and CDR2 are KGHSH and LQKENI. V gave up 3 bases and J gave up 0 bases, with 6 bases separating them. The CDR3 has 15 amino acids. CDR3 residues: CASSPKSSYNSPLHF. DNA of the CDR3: TGTGCCAGCTCACCCAAGAGCTCCTATAATTCACCCCTCCACTTT.

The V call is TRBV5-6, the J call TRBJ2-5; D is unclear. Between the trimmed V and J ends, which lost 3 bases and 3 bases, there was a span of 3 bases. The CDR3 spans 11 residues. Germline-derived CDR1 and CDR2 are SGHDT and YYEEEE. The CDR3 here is CASSWEETQYF. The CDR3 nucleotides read TGTGCCAGCAGCTGGGAAGAGACCCAGTACTTC.

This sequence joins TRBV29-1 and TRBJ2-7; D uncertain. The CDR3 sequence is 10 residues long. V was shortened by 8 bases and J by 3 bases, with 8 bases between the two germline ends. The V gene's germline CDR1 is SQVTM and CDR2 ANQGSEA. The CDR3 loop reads CSSFIYEQYF. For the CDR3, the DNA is TGCAGCAGTTTCATCTACGAGCAGTACTTC.

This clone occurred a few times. The CDR3 region is CASSLELYEQYF. CDR3 DNA sequence: TGTGCCAGCAGCTTAGAGCTATACGAGCAGTACTTC. This rearrangement joins TRBV7-9 to TRBJ2-7; D not resolved. CDR1 and CDR2 (germline): SEHNR, FQNEAQ (reference sequence). V was cut by 1 base and J by 4 bases, with 5 bases left in between. The CDR3 covers 12 residues.

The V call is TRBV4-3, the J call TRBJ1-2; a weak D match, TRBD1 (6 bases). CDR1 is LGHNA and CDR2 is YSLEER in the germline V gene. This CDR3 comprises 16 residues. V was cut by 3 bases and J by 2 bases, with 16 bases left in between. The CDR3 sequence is CASSQGSGGRNYGYTF. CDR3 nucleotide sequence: TGCGCCAGCAGCCAGGGTTCCGGGGGCAGAAACTATGGCTACACCTTC.

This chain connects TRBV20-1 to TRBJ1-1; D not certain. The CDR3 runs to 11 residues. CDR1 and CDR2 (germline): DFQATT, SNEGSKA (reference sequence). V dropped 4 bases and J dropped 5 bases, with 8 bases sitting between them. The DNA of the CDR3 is TGCAGTGCTAACCGACAAACTGAAGCTTTCTTT. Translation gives CSANRQTEAFF.

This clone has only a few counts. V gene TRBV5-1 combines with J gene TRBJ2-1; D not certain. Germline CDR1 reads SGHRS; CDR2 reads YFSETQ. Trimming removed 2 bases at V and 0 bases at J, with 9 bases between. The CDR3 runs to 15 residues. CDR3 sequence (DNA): TGCGCCAGCAGCTTAGAGGTTAGCTCCTACAATGAGCAGTTCTTC. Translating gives CASSLEVSSYNEQFF.

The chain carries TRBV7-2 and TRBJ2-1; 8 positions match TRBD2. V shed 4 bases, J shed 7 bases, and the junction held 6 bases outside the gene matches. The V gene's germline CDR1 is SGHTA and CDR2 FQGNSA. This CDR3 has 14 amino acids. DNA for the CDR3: TGTGCCAGCAGCTCTGCGGGGGGCGGGAATGAGCAGTTCTTC. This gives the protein CASSSAGGGNEQFF.

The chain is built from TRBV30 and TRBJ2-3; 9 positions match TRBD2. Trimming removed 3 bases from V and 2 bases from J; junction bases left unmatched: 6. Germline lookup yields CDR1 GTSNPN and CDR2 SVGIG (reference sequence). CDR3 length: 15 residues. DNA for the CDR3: TGTGCCTGGAGGCAGCGGGGGGCGTACACAGATACGCAGTATTTT. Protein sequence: CAWRQRGAYTDTQYF.

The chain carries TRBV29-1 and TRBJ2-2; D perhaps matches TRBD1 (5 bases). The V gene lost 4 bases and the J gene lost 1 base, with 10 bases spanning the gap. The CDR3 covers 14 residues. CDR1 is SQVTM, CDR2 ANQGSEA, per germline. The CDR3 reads CSVVDILNTGELFF. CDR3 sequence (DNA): TGCAGCGTTGTGGACATCCTGAACACCGGGGAGCTGTTTTTT.

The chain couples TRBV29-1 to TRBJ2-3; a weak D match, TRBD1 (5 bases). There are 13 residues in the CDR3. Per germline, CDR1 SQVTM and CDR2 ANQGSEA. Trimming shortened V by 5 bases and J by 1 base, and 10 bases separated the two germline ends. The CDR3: CSVTTTGTDTQYF. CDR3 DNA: TGCAGCGTTACTACGACAGGCACAGATACGCAGTATTTT.

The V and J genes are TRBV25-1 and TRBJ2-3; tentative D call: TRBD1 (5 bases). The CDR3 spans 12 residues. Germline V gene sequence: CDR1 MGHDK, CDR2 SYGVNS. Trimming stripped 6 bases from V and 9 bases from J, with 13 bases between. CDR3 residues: CASSPGKGTQYF. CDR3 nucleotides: TGTGCCAGCAGCCCAGGGAAGGGCACGCAGTATTTT.

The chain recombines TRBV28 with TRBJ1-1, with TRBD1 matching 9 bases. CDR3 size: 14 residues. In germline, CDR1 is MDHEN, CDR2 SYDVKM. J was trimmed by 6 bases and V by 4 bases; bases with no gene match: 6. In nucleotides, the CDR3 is TGTGCCAGCAGTTATGGACAGGGGCTAGCTGAAGCTTTCTTT. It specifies CASSYGQGLAEAFF.

This CDR3 is CASSISQGAKNIQYF. The DNA for the CDR3 is TGTGCCAGCAGCATCTCCCAGGGGGCCAAAAACATTCAGTACTTC. The rearrangement joins TRBV7-2 to TRBJ2-4; TRBD1 might be the D (6 bases). The CDR3 length is 15 residues. Looked up from germline, CDR1 is SGHTA and CDR2 is FQGNSA. Trimming took 5 bases from V and 1 from J, leaving 12 bases between them.

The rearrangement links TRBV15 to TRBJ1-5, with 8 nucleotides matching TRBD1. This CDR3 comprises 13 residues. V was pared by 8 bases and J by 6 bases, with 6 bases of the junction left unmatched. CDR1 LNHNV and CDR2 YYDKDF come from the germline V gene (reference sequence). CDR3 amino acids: CATGQGFGQPQHF. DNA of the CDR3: TGTGCCACCGGACAGGGCTTCGGTCAGCCCCAGCATTTT. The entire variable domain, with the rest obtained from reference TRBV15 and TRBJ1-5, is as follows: DAMVIQNPRYQVTQFGKPVTLSCSQTLNHNVMYWYQQKSSQAPKLLFHYYDKDFNNEADTPDNFQSRRPNTSFCFLDIRSPGLGDTAMYLCATGQGFGQPQHFGDGTRLSIL.

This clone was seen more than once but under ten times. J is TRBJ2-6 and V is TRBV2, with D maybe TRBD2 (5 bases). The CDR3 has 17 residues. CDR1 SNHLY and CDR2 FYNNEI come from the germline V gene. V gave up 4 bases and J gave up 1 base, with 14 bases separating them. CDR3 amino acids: CASSGGLGSSGANVLTF. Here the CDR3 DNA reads TGTGCCAGCAGTGGTGGGTTAGGGAGTTCTGGGGCCAACGTCCTGACTTTC.

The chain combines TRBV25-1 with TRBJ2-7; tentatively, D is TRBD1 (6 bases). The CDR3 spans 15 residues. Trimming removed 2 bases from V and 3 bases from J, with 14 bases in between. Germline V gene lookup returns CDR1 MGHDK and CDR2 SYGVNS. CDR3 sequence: CASSETGLTSYEQYF. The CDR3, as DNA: TGTGCCAGCAGTGAAACAGGGCTTACCAGCTACGAGCAGTACTTC.

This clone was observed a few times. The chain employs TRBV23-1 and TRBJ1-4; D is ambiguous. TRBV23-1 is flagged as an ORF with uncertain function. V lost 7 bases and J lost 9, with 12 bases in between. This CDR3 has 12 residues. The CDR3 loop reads CASIGRSQKLFF. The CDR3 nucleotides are TGCGCCAGCATCGGCAGGTCGCAAAAACTGTTTTTT.